A single TCR beta chain is shown here with its context. Its matching antigen is unknown. Germline V gene lookup returns CDR1 SQVTM and CDR2 ANQGSEA. The CDR3 is 11 residues long. V lost 7 bases and J 7 bases, leaving 13 bases between the germline ends. This sample was taken from a study of human T cells and chemical hapten exposure. The study's findings and limits: Significantly greater numbers of large CDR3 similarity clusters came from expanded TCRs than from controls.

The time point here: patch test 2, 6 weeks after DPC sensitization. The treatment: therapeutic diphenylcyclopropenone sensitization with weekly scalp DPC. TCRdb recomputed calls from the RACE reads with MiXCR, one row per CDR3 protein. The table includes 84,000 or so distinct CDR3 sequences, roughly 10% detected once. J is TRBJ1-2 and V is TRBV29-1; possible D gene TRBD1, 5 bases. The sample in question was whole blood, obtained in connection with sensitization to the hapten diphenylcyclopropenone (DPC). The sequence was collected from a woman between 25 and 40 years old with alopecia areata. Some clones in this sample may be carry-over from other donors' samples. CDR3 nucleotides: TGCAGCGCCGTGGGGGATCTTGGCTACACCTTC. It yields the protein CSAVGDLGYTF.